This entry lists 27 T cell receptor beta chains sequenced from one sample in a study of blood T cell repertoires in COVID-19. This table comes from immunoSEQ multiplex PCR, and its TCRdb copy is limited to in-frame clones, with some not included. Here the sample spans around 330,000 clones, about nine tenths being singletons. Sequencing used PBMCs or T cells enriched from blood (not recorded which). The receptors were sampled from a woman in her 40s who had recovered from COVID-19.

The gene calls are TRBV7-9 and TRBJ2-1; 7 bases are a match to TRBD2. CDR3 length: 14 amino acids. Per the germline V gene, CDR1 is SEHNR and CDR2 is FQNEAQ (reference sequence). Trimming at V came to 7 bases and at J to 5 bases, leaving 8 bases not matched to a gene. CDR3 sequence: CASTWGGSHNEQFF. For the CDR3, the DNA is TGTGCCAGCACTTGGGGGGGGAGTCACAATGAGCAGTTCTTC.

This rearrangement joins TRBV4-3 to TRBJ2-1; TRBD2 aligns across 11 bases. V dropped 1 base and J dropped 2; count of bases not matched to a gene: 1. Germline CDR1 and CDR2: LGHNA and YSLEER. The CDR3 loop spans 16 amino acids. This CDR3 is CASSQGLAGTYNEQFF. The DNA of the CDR3 is TGCGCCAGCAGCCAAGGACTAGCGGGGACCTACAATGAGCAGTTCTTC.

The gene calls are TRBV6-2 or TRBV6-3 and TRBJ2-3; D is possibly TRBD1 (6 bases). V shed 2 bases and J shed 5 bases, with 14 bases lying between them. The germline V gene has CDR1 MNHEY and CDR2 SVGEGT. The CDR3 has 15 residues. The chain's CDR3 is CASSYAGAAGDTQYF. CDR3 nucleotides: TGTGCCAGCAGTTACGCAGGGGCCGCGGGAGATACGCAGTATTTT.

V is TRBV27 and J is TRBJ2-7, with 11 bases lining up with TRBD2. There are 16 residues in the CDR3. The germline gives CDR1 MNHEY, CDR2 SMNVEV (reference sequence). V trimming: 4 bases; J trimming: 2 bases; junction bases outside the gene matches: 7. CDR3 coding DNA: TGTGCCAGCAGTTCGTCACTAGCGGGAGTCCCCTACGAGCAGTACTTC. It codes for CASSSSLAGVPYEQYF.

The chain is built from TRBV29-1 and TRBJ2-4, with a possible D match to TRBD2 (7 bases). The V end lost 7 bases, the J end lost 9 bases, and 19 bases lay between the germline ends. The germline V gene encodes CDR1 SQVTM and CDR2 ANQGSEA. The CDR3 contains 13 residues. CDR3 DNA sequence: TGCAGCGGCGGGGGCCCCGAATTAGGCATTCAGTACTTC. It translates to CSGGGPELGIQYF.

The chain recombines TRBV28 with TRBJ1-4; TRBD1 matches 8 bases. The CDR3 sequence is 15 residues long. Germline trimming cut 5 bases from V and 7 bases from J; bases unmatched to any gene: 9. The V gene's germline CDR1 is MDHEN and CDR2 SYDVKM. The CDR3 is CASSRWTGSAEKLFF. In DNA form, the CDR3 reads TGTGCCAGCAGTCGATGGACAGGGTCGGCTGAAAAACTGTTTTTT.

This sequence joins TRBV6-2 or TRBV6-3 and TRBJ1-2, with 9 bases that match TRBD1. With V trimmed by 6 bases and J by 2 bases, 4 bases remained unmatched. CDR3 size: 14 residues. Germline values: CDR1 MNHEY, CDR2 SVGEGT. CDR3: CASSLGTGNYGYTF. In DNA, the CDR3 is TGTGCCAGCAGCCTCGGGACAGGGAACTATGGCTACACCTTC.

Worth noting for this clone: At the DNA level, this CDR3 is encoded by other sequences in the same sample as well. This rearrangement joins TRBV7-2 to TRBJ2-7; possibly TRBD2 for D (6 bases). CDR3 length: 15 residues. Looked up from germline, CDR1 is SGHTA and CDR2 is FQGNSA. V lost 1 base, J lost 2 bases, and 12 bases lay in between. DNA of the CDR3: TGTGCCAGCAGCTTAGTAGGCGGGGCGGCCTACGAGCAGTACTTC. Translation gives CASSLVGGAAYEQYF. The full variable domain, rest sourced from reference TRBV7-2 and TRBJ2-7, is GAGVSQSPSNKVTEKGKDVELRCDPISGHTALYWYRQSLGQGLEFLIYFQGNSAPDKSGLPSDRFSAERTGGSVSTLTIQRTQQEDSAVYLCASSLVGGAAYEQYFGPGTRLTVT.

V usage is TRBV18 and J usage is TRBJ1-3; 7 bases match TRBD1. V gave up 4 bases and J gave up 0 bases; unmatched junction bases: 9. Germline assignment: CDR1 KGHSH and CDR2 LQKENI. CDR3 length: 17 amino acids. The CDR3, as DNA: TGTGCCAGCTCACTCTTCCGGGACAGTCCCTCTGGAAACACCATATATTTT. Encoded protein: CASSLFRDSPSGNTIYF.

The rearrangement joins TRBV4-1 to TRBJ2-1; a weak D match, TRBD2 (8 bases). CDR1 is MGHRA, CDR2 YSYEKL, per germline. CDR3 length: 15 amino acids. Trimming stripped 4 bases from V and 8 bases from J, with 18 bases between. DNA for the CDR3: TGCGCCAGCAGCCGTACAGGGGCTAGCGGGCATGAGCAGTTCTTC. This codes for CASSRTGASGHEQFF.

The chain links TRBV29-1 to TRBJ1-2; D is uncertain. V was shortened by 4 bases and J by 6 bases, with 12 bases between the two germline ends. This CDR3 is 12 amino acids long. Germline loops: CDR1 SQVTM, CDR2 ANQGSEA. The CDR3 DNA is TGCAGCGTTGGTGGGCAGTTTGATGGCTACACCTTC. This translates into CSVGGQFDGYTF.

The rearrangement joins TRBV7-3 to TRBJ2-5; D is uncertain. V dropped 3 bases and J dropped 3 bases, with 14 bases sitting between them. CDR3 length equals 15 residues. Germline V lookup: CDR1 SGHTA, CDR2 FQGTGA. The CDR3 bases are TGTGCCAGCAGCTTTAGTTCTACAGATGAAGAGACCCAGTACTTC. Translation gives CASSFSSTDEETQYF.

The rearrangement links TRBV16 to TRBJ2-7; TRBD1 is a possible D gene (6 bases). The germline gives CDR1 KGHSY, CDR2 FQNENV. The CDR3 consists of 14 residues. V lost 3 bases and J lost 3, with 12 bases in between. The CDR3 loop reads CASSQGTGFYEQYF. CDR3 DNA sequence: TGTGCCAGCAGCCAGGGAACAGGGTTCTACGAGCAGTACTTC.

As DNA, the CDR3 is TGTGCCAGCAGCACCGGTTCCCATGGGTACTTC. Translation gives CASSTGSHGYF. This chain links TRBV7-9 with TRBJ2-5; D is uncertain. The CDR3 runs 11 residues. CDR1 and CDR2 (germline): SEHNR, FQNEAQ (reference sequence). V gave up 5 bases and J gave up 13 bases, with 14 bases separating them.

V gene TRBV9 combines with J gene TRBJ1-5; TRBD1 matches at 7 bases. The CDR3 loop spans 13 amino acids. The germline V gene encodes CDR1 SGDLS and CDR2 YYNGEE. V was clipped by 3 bases and J by 4 bases; unmatched bases: 1. CDR3 residues: CASSAQGNQPQHF. Written as DNA, the CDR3 is TGTGCCAGCAGCGCACAGGGGAATCAGCCCCAGCATTTT.

The chain uses TRBV24-1 and TRBJ2-2, with D perhaps matching TRBD2 (5 bases). The CDR3 covers 11 residues. Trimming cost V 9 bases and J 6 bases, with 7 bases left between them. CDR1 is KGHDR, CDR2 SFDVKD, per germline. DNA for the CDR3: TGTGCCACCCTCGGGGCCGGGGAGCTGTTTTTT. This translates into CATLGAGELFF.

Regarding this clone: The sample holds other DNA sequences that translate to the same CDR3. The rearrangement joins TRBV7-3 to TRBJ2-3; no clear D gene. Trimming cost V 5 bases and J 1 base, with 7 bases left between them. This CDR3 comprises 13 residues. Germline V CDR1 and CDR2: SGHTA, FQGTGA. The CDR3 sequence is CASSPSGTDTQYF. Written as DNA, the CDR3 is TGTGCCAGCAGCCCTAGTGGCACAGATACGCAGTATTTT.

V and J are TRBV5-4 and TRBJ2-7; 7 nucleotides align to TRBD2. This CDR3 is 15 amino acids long. V lost 0 bases and J lost 4; bases outside the gene matches: 7. Germline CDR1 reads SGHNT; CDR2 reads YYREEE (reference sequence). The CDR3 protein is CASSLGKRGSYEQYF. Here the CDR3 DNA reads TGTGCCAGCAGCTTGGGAAAGCGGGGTTCTTACGAGCAGTACTTC.

CDR3 in amino acids: CASRPSGGGFGYTF. The CDR3, as DNA: TGTGCCAGCAGGCCATCAGGGGGCGGGTTTGGCTACACCTTC. This chain connects TRBV6-5 to TRBJ1-2, with 8 nucleotides matching TRBD1. The J segment lost 7 bases and the V segment lost 6 bases, leaving 10 bases of the junction unmatched. CDR3 length equals 14 residues. Germline-derived CDR1 and CDR2 are MNHEY and SVGAGI.

The rearrangement uses TRBV13 and TRBJ2-3; 10 bases agree with TRBD2. Germline values: CDR1 PRHDT, CDR2 FYEKMQ (reference sequence). The trim removed 0 bases at V and 0 bases at J, leaving 6 bases unmatched. The CDR3 loop spans 18 amino acids. CDR3 protein: CASSLGLAGDASTDTQYF. In DNA form, the CDR3 reads TGTGCCAGCAGCTTAGGTCTAGCGGGAGACGCTAGCACAGATACGCAGTATTTT.

V usage is TRBV6-2 or TRBV6-3 and J usage is TRBJ2-1; 12 bases are shared with TRBD2. V dropped 8 bases and J dropped 7; count of bases not matched to a gene: 12. This CDR3 spans 16 amino acids. The V gene's germline CDR1 is MNHEY and CDR2 SVGEGT. This chain's CDR3 is CASRPPGLAGGNEQFF. CDR3 in DNA: TGTGCCAGCCGCCCCCCGGGACTAGCGGGTGGGAATGAGCAGTTCTTC.

The rearrangement uses TRBV19 and TRBJ1-5; TRBD1 matches 8 bases. The CDR3 runs to 15 residues. Germline values: CDR1 LNHDA, CDR2 SQIVND (reference sequence). J was trimmed by 1 base and V by 6 bases; bases with no gene match: 5. For the CDR3, the DNA is TGTGCCAGTAGCTGGACAGGGCAGAGCAATCAGCCCCAGCATTTT. Translated, it gives CASSWTGQSNQPQHF.

For the CDR3, the DNA is TGTGCCAGCAGGTTTAGTCTCCGGGAGACCCAGTACTTC. It specifies CASRFSLRETQYF. V and J are TRBV11-3 and TRBJ2-5; no reliable D call. The germline CDR1 and CDR2 sequences are SGHNT and YENEEA. This CDR3 comprises 13 residues. Trimming removed 6 bases at V and 5 bases at J, with 13 bases between.

The chain uses TRBV25-1 and TRBJ1-4; D may be TRBD1 (5 bases). The V gene's germline CDR1 is MGHDK and CDR2 SYGVNS. The CDR3 consists of 14 residues. Trimming left V 4 bases short and J 8 bases short, with 14 bases between. The CDR3 sequence: CASSGWGTPEKLFF. The CDR3 region has the DNA TGTGCCAGCAGTGGTTGGGGGACTCCCGAAAAACTGTTTTTT.

This chain joins TRBV28 and TRBJ1-5, with D uncertain. V shed 2 bases and J shed 4 bases, with 9 bases lying between them. The CDR3 extends over 14 amino acids. The V gene's germline CDR1 is MDHEN and CDR2 SYDVKM. As DNA, the CDR3 is TGTGCCAGCAGTTTAACGGCGAGGAATCAGCCCCAGCATTTT. Protein: CASSLTARNQPQHF.

The rearrangement joins TRBV11-3 to TRBJ2-1, with TRBD2 identical over 11 bases. J gave up 4 bases and V 1 base, and 0 bases lay outside the gene matches. CDR3 length: 15 amino acids. Germline V CDR1 and CDR2: SGHNT, YENEEA. CDR3 nucleotide sequence: TGTGCCAGCAGCTTAGGGACTAGCGGGTACAATGAGCAGTTCTTC. This codes for CASSLGTSGYNEQFF.

Concerning this clone itself: A read error may produce the germline difference seen at one junction end. V is TRBV9 and J is TRBJ2-6, with D maybe TRBD1 (5 bases). Germline V gives CDR1 SGDLS, CDR2 YYNGEE. There are 16 residues in the CDR3. CDR3 sequence reads: CASSVGHNSGANVLTF. CDR3 sequence (DNA): TGTGCCAGCAGTGTAGGACATAACTCTGGGGCCAACGTCCTGACTTTC. The entire variable domain, with the rest obtained from reference TRBV9 and TRBJ2-6, is as follows: DSGVTQTPKHLITATGQRVTLRCSPRSGDLSVYWYQQSLDQGLQFLIQYYNGEERAKGNILERFSAQQFPDLHSELNLSSLELGDSALYFCASSVGHNSGANVLTFGAGSRLTVL.